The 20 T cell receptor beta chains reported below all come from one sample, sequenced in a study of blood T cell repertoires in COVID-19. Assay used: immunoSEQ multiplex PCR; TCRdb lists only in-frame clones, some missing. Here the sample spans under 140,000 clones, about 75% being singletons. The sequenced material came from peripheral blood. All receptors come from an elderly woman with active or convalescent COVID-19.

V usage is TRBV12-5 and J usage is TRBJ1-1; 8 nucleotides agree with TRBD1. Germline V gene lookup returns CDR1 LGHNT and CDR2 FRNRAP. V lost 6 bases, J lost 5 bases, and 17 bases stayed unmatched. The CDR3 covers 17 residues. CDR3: CASGRTTSQGAGTEAFF. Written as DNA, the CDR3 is TGTGCTAGTGGCCGAACCACCTCCCAGGGGGCCGGTACTGAAGCTTTCTTT. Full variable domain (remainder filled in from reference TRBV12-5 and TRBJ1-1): DARVTQTPRHKVTEMGQEVTMRCQPILGHNTVFWYRQTMMQGLELLAYFRNRAPLDDSGMPKDRFSAEMPDATLATLKIQPSEPRDSAVYFCASGRTTSQGAGTEAFFGQGTRLTVV.

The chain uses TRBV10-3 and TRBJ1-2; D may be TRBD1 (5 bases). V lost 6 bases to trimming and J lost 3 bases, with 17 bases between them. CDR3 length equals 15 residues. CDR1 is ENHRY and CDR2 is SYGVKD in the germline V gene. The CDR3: CAIRTQPRGDYGYTF. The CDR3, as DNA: TGTGCCATCAGGACTCAACCGCGGGGGGACTATGGCTACACCTTC.

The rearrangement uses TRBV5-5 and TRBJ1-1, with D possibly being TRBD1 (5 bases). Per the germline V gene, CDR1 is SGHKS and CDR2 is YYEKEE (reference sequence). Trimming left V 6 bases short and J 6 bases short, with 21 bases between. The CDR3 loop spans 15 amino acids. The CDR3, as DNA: TGTGCCAGCACCCCGTCGGCAGGGTGGATCGCTGAAGCTTTCTTT. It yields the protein CASTPSAGWIAEAFF.

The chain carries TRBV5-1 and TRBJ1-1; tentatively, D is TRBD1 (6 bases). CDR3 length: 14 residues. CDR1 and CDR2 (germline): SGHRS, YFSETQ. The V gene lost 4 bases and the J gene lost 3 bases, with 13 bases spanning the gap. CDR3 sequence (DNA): TGCGCCAGCAGCGGATTACAGGGTGACACTGAAGCTTTCTTT. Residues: CASSGLQGDTEAFF.

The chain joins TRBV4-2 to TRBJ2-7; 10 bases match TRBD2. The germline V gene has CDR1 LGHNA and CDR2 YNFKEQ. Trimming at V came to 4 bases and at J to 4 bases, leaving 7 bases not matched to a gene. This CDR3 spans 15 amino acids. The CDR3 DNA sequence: TGTGCCAGCAGCCCCAGCGGGAGGGCCTCTTACGAGCAGTACTTC. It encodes CASSPSGRASYEQYF.

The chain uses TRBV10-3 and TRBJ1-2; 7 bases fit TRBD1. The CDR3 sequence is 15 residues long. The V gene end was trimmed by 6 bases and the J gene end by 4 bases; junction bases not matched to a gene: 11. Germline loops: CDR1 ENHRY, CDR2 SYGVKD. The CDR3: CAISGRQTGSYGYTF. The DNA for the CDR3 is TGTGCCATCAGCGGTCGCCAGACAGGGTCCTATGGCTACACCTTC.

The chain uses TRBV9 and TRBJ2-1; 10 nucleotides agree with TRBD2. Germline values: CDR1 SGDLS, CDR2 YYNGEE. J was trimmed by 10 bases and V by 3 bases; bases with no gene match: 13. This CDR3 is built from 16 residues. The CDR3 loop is CASSALAGGPPGEQFF. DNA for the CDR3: TGTGCCAGCAGCGCTTTAGCGGGAGGACCCCCGGGGGAGCAGTTCTTC.

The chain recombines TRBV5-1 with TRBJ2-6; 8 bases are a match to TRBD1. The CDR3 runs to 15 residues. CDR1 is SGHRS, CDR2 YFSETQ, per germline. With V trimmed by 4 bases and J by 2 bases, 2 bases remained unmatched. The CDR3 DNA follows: TGCGCCAGCAGCCCCAGGGGGCCTGGGGCCAACGTCCTGACTTTC. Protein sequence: CASSPRGPGANVLTF. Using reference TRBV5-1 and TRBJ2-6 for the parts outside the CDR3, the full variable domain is KAGVTQTPRYLIKTRGQQVTLSCSPISGHRSVSWYQQTPGQGLQFLFEYFSETQRNKGNFPGRFSGRQFSNSRSEMNVSTLELGDSALYLCASSPRGPGANVLTFGAGSRLTVL.

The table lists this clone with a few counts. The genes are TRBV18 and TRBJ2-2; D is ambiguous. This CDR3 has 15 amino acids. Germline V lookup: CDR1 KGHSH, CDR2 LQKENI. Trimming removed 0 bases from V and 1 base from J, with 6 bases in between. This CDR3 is CASSPPSKNTGELFF. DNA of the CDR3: TGTGCCAGCTCACCACCTTCCAAGAACACCGGGGAGCTGTTTTTT.

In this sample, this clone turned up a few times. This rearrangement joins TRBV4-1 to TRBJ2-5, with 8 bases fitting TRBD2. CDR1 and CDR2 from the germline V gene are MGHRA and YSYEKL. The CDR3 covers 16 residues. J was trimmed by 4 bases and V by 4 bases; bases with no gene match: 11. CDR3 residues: CASSPGGAGVRETQYF. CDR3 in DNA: TGCGCCAGCAGCCCGGGGGGGGCGGGAGTCCGAGAGACCCAGTACTTC.

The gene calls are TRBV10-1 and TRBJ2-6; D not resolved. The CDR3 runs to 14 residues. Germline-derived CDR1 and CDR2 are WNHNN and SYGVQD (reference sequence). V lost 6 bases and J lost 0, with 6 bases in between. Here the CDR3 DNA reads TGCGCCAGCAGCAGAAGCTCTGGGGCCAACGTCCTGACTTTC. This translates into CASSRSSGANVLTF.

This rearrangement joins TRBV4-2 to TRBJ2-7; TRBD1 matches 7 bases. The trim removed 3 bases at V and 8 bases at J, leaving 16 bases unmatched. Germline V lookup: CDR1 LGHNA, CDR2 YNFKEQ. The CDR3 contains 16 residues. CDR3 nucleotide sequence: TGTGCCAGCAGCCAGCCCCTGACAGGGCCTCTTAGCAAGCAGTACTTC. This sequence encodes CASSQPLTGPLSKQYF.

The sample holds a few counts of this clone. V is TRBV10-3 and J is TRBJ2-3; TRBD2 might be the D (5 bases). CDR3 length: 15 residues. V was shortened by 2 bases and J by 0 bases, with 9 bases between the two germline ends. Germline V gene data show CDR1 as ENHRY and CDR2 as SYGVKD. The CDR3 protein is CAISETRGSTDTQYF. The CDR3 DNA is TGTGCCATCAGTGAGACACGAGGGAGCACAGATACGCAGTATTTT.

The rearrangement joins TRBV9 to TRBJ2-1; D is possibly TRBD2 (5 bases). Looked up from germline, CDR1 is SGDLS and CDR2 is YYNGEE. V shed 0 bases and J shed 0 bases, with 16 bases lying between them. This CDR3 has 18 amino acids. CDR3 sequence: CASSVASGSRPSYNEQFF. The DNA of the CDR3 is TGTGCCAGCAGCGTAGCTTCGGGATCCCGACCCTCCTACAATGAGCAGTTCTTC.

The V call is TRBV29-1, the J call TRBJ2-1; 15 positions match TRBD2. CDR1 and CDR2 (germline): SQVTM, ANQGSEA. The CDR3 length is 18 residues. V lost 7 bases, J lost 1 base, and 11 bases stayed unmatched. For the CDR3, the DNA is TGCAGCGCAGCGGGACTAGCGGGAGGTTCCGCATCCTACAATGAGCAGTTCTTC. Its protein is CSAAGLAGGSASYNEQFF.

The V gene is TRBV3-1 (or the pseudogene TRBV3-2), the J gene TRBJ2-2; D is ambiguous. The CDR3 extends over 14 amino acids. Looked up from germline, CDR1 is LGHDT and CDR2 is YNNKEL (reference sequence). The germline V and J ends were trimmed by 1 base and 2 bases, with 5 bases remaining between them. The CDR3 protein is CASSQGLNTGELFF. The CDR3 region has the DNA TGTGCCAGCAGCCAAGGGCTCAACACCGGGGAGCTGTTTTTT.

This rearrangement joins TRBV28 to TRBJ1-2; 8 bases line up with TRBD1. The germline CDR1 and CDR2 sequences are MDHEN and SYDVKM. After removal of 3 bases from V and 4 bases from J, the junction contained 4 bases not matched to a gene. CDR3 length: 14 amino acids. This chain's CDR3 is CASSFSGTGYGYTF. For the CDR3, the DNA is TGTGCCAGCAGTTTTTCCGGGACAGGCTATGGCTACACCTTC.

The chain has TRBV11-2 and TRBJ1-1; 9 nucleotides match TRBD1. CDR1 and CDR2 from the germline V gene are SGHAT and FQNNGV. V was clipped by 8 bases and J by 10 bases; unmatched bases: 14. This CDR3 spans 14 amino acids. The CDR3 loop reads CASGRTGEGRRAFF. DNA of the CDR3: TGTGCCAGCGGTAGGACAGGGGAAGGTAGGCGAGCTTTCTTT.

The CDR3 sequence is CSVDPGKRSRYGYTF. The CDR3 bases are TGCAGCGTTGATCCGGGAAAACGGAGTCGGTATGGCTACACCTTC. The rearrangement links TRBV29-1 to TRBJ1-2; D gene unclear. The CDR3 contains 15 residues. V gave up 3 bases and J gave up 5 bases, with 19 bases separating them. Per the germline V gene, CDR1 is SQVTM and CDR2 is ANQGSEA.

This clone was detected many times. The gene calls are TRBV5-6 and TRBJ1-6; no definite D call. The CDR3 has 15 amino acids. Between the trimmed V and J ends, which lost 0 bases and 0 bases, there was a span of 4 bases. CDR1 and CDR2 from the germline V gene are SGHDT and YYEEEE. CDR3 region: CASSLAGSYNSPLHF. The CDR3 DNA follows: TGTGCCAGCAGCTTGGCCGGCTCCTATAATTCACCCCTCCACTTT.